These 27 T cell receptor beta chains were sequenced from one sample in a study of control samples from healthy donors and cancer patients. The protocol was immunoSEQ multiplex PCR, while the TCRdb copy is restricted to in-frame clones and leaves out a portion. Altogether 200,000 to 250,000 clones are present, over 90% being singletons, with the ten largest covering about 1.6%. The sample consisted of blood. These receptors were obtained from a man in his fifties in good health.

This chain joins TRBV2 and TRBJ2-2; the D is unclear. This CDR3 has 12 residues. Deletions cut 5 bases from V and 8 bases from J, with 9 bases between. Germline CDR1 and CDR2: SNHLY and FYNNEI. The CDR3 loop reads CASSSGVGELFF. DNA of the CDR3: TGTGCCAGCAGTTCAGGCGTGGGGGAGCTGTTTTTT. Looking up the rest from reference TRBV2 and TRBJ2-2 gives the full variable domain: EPEVTQTPSHQVTQMGQEVILRCVPISNHLYFYWYRQILGQKVEFLVSFYNNEISEKSEIFDDQFSVERPDGSNFTLKIRSTKLEDSAMYFCASSSGVGELFFGEGSRLTVL.

Here the CDR3 reads CASGQAPNNYGYTF. The CDR3, as DNA: TGTGCCTCGGGACAGGCGCCCAATAACTATGGCTACACCTTC. The chain is built from TRBV15 and TRBJ1-2, with TRBD1 matching over 8 bases. The CDR3 runs 14 residues. The V segment lost 11 bases and the J segment 1 base; nucleotides outside the gene matches: 9. Germline assignment: CDR1 LNHNV and CDR2 YYDKDF (reference sequence).

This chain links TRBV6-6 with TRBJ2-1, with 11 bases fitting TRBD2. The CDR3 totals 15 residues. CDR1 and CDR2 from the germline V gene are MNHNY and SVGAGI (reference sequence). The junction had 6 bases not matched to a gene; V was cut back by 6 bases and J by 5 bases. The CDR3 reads CASRPGLAAHNEQFF. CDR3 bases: TGTGCCAGCAGGCCGGGACTAGCGGCCCACAATGAGCAGTTCTTC.

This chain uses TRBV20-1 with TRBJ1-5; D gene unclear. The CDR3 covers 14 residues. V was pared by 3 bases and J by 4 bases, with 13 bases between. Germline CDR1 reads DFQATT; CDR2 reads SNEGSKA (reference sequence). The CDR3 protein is CSASSAAPNQPQHF. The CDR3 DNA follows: TGCAGTGCTAGTTCGGCAGCACCAAATCAGCCCCAGCATTTT.

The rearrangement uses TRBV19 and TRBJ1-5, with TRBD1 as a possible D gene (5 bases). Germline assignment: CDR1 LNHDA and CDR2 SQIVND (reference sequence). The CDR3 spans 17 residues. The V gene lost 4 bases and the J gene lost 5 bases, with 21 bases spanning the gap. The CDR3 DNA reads TGTGCCAGTAGTACCCATTCCCGCGGGACGGGGGATCAGCCCCAGCATTTT. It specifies CASSTHSRGTGDQPQHF.

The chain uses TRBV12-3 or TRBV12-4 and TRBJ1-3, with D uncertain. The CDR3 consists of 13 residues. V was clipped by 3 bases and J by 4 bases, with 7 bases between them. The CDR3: CASSLVRGNTIYF. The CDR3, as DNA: TGTGCCAGCAGTTTGGTCCGAGGAAACACCATATATTTT.

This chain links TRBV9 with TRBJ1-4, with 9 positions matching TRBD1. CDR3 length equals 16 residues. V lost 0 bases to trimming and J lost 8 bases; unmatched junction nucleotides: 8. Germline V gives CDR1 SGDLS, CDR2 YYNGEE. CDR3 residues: CASSVAEGQGGEKLFF. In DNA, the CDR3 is TGTGCCAGCAGCGTAGCTGAGGGACAGGGAGGGGAAAAACTGTTTTTT.

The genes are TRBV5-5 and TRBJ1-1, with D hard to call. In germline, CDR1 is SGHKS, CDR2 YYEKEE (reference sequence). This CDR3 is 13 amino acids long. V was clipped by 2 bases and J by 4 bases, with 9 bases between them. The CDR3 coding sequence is TGTGCCAGCAGCTTAGAAGGTCCCACTGAAGCTTTCTTT. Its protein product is CASSLEGPTEAFF.

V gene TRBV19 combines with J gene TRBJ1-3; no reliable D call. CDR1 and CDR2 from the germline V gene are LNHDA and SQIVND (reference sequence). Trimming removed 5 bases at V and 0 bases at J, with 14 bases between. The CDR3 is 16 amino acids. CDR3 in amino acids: CASSPYLRSSGNTIYF. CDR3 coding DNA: TGTGCCAGTAGTCCATACCTAAGGAGCTCTGGAAACACCATATATTTT.

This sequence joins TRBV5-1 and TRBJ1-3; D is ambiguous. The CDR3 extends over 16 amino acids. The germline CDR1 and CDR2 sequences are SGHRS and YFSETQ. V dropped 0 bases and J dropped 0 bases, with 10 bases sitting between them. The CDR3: CASSLVPGSSGNTIYF. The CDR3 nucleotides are TGCGCCAGCAGCTTGGTGCCGGGTAGCTCTGGAAACACCATATATTTT.

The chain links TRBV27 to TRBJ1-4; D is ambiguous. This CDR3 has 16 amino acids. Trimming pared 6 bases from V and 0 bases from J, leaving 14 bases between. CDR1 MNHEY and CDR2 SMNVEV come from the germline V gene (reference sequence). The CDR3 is CASRRLGQATNEKLFF. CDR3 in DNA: TGTGCCAGCAGAAGGCTAGGGCAGGCAACTAATGAAAAACTGTTTTTT. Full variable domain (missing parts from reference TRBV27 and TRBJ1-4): EAQVTQNPRYLITVTGKKLTVTCSQNMNHEYMSWYRQDPGLGLRQIYYSMNVEVTDKGDVPEGYKVSRKEKRNFPLILESPSPNQTSLYFCASRRLGQATNEKLFFGSGTQLSVL.

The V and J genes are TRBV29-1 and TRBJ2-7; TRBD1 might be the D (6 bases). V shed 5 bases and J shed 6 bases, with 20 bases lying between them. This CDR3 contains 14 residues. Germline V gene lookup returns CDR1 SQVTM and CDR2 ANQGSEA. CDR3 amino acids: CSVRPGQGMSEQYF. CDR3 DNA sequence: TGCAGCGTTCGTCCCGGGCAGGGGATGAGCGAGCAGTACTTC.

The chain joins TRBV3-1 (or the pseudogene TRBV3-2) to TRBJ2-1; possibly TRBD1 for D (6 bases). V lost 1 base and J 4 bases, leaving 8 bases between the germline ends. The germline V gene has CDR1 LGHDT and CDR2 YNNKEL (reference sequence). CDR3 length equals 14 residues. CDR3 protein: CASSQGGRYNEQFF. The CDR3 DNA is TGTGCCAGCAGCCAAGGGGGGCGGTACAATGAGCAGTTCTTC.

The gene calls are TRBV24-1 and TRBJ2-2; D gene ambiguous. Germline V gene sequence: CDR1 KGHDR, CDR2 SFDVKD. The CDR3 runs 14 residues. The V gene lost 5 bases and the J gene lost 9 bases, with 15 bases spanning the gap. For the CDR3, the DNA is TGTGCCACCAGTGCTTCTGAAGGGTTTCGGGAGCTGTTTTTT. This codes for CATSASEGFRELFF.

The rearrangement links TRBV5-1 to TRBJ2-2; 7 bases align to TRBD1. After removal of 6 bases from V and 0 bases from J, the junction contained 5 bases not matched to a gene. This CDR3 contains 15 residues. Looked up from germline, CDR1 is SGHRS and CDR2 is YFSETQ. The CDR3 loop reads CASTIDRANTGELFF. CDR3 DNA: TGCGCCAGCACCATAGACAGGGCGAACACCGGGGAGCTGTTTTTT.

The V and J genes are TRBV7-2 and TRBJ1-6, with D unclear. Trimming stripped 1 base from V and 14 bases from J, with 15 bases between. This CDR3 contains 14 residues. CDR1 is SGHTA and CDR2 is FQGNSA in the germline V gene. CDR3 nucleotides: TGTGCCAGCAGCTTAGATCGAAGCCGACGGTCCCTCCACTTT. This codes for CASSLDRSRRSLHF.

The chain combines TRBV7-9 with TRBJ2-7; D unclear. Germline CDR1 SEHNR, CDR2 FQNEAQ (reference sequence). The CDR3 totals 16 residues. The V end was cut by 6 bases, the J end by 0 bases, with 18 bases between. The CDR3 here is CASSWPARPSSYEQYF. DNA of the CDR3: TGTGCCAGCAGTTGGCCGGCGAGGCCCAGCTCCTACGAGCAGTACTTC.

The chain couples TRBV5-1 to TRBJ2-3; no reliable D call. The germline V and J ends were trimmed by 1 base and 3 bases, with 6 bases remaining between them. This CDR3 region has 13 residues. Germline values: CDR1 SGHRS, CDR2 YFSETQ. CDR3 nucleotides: TGCGCCAGCAGCTTGCAGGCGACAGATACGCAGTATTTT. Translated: CASSLQATDTQYF.

CDR3 residues: CASSYPDVGGEKLFF. DNA of the CDR3: TGTGCCAGCAGTTACCCTGACGTGGGGGGTGAAAAACTGTTTTTT. The chain is built from TRBV6-2 or TRBV6-3 and TRBJ1-4; D is perhaps TRBD1 (5 bases). The CDR3 runs 15 residues. The germline CDR1 and CDR2 sequences are MNHEY and SVGEGT. Trimming cost V 2 bases and J 7 bases, with 14 bases left between them.

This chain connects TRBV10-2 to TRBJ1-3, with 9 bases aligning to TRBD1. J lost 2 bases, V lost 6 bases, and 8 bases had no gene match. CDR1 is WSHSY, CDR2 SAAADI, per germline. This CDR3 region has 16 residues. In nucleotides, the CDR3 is TGCGCCAGCAGGAAACCGGGACAGGGAACTGGAAACACCATATATTTT. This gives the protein CASRKPGQGTGNTIYF.

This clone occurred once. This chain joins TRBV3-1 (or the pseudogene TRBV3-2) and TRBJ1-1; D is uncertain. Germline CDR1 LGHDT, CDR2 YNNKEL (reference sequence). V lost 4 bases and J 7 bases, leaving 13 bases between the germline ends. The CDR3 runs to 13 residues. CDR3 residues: CASSLQRVNEAFF. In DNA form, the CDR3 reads TGTGCCAGCAGCCTCCAACGGGTAAATGAAGCTTTCTTT.

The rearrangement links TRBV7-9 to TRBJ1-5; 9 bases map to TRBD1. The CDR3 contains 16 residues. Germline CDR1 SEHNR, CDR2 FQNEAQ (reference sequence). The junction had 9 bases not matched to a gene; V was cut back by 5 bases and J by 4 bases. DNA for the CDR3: TGTGCCAGCAGCATGGGACAGGGAAAGGGTAATCAGCCCCAGCATTTT. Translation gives CASSMGQGKGNQPQHF.

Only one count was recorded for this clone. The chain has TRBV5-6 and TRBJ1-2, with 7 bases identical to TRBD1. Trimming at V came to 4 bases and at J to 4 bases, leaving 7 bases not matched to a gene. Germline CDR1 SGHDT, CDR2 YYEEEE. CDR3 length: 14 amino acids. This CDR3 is CASSRGTALYGYTF. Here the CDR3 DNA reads TGTGCCAGCAGCAGAGGGACAGCACTCTATGGCTACACCTTC.

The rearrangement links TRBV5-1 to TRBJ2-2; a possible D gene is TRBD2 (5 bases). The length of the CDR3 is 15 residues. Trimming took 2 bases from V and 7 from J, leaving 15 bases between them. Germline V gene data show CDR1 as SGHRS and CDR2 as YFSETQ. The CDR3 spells CASSLATLSGGELFF. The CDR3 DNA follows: TGCGCCAGCAGCTTAGCGACGCTAAGCGGCGGGGAGCTGTTTTTT.

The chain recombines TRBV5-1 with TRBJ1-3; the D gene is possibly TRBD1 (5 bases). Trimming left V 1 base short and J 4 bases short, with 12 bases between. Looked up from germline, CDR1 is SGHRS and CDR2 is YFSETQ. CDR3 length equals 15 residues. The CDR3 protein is CASSLTRGPGNTIYF. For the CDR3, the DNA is TGCGCCAGCAGCTTGACACGGGGACCCGGAAACACCATATATTTT.

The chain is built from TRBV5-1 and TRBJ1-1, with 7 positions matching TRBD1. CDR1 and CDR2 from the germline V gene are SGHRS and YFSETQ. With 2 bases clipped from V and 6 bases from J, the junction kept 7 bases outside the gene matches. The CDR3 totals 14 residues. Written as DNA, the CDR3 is TGCGCCAGCAGCTTTAACCAGGGGGATTCTGAAGCTTTCTTT. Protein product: CASSFNQGDSEAFF. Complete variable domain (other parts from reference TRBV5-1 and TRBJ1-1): KAGVTQTPRYLIKTRGQQVTLSCSPISGHRSVSWYQQTPGQGLQFLFEYFSETQRNKGNFPGRFSGRQFSNSRSEMNVSTLELGDSALYLCASSFNQGDSEAFFGQGTRLTVV.

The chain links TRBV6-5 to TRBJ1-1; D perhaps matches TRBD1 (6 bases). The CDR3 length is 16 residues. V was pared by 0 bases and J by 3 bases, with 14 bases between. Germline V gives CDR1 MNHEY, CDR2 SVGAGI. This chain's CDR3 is CASSYSPLGGYTEAFF. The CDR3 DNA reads TGTGCCAGCAGTTACTCCCCCCTAGGGGGTTACACTGAAGCTTTCTTT.